Included here is one T cell receptor (beta chain) sequence, with context. Here immunoSEQ multiplex PCR was the method, and the copy in TCRdb shows in-frame clones only, minus some. The table shows some 460,000 clones, with 75% to 90% occurring only once. The entry originates in a study of blood T cell repertoires in COVID-19. The CDR3 is 16 residues long. V shed 1 base and J shed 5 bases, with 15 bases lying between them. CDR1 and CDR2 (germline): LGHDT, YNNKEL (reference sequence). The specimen was peripheral blood. The TCR comes from a young woman with acute or convalescent COVID-19. J is TRBJ2-1 and V is TRBV3-1 (or the pseudogene TRBV3-2), with D possibly matching TRBD2 (5 bases). The CDR3 spells CASSQGSGIGHNEQFF. DNA for the CDR3: TGTGCCAGCAGCCAAGGCTCGGGGATCGGACACAATGAGCAGTTCTTC.